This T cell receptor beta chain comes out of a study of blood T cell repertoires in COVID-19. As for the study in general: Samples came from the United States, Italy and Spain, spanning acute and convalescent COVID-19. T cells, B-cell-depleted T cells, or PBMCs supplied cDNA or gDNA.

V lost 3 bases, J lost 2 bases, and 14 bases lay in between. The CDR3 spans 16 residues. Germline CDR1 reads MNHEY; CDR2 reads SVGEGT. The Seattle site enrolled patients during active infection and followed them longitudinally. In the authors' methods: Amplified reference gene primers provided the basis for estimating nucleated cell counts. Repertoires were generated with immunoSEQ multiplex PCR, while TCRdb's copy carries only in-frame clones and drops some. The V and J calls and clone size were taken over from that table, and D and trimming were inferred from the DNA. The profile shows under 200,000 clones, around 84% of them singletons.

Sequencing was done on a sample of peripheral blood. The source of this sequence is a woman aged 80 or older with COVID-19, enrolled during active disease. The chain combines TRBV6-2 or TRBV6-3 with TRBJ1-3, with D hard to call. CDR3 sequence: CASSYRRSGAGNTIYF. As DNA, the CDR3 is TGTGCCAGCAGTTATAGACGGAGTGGTGCTGGAAACACCATATATTTT.